This is a list of T cell receptor beta chains from one sample in a study of cytomegalovirus exposure and HLA in healthy donors. TCRdb's copy holds only in-frame clones and misses some; the assay was immunoSEQ multiplex PCR. This table holds around 100,000 clones, 78% found once. Sequenced: PBMCs. The receptors here all came from a woman aged 40 to 49 in good health and CMV-seropositive. CDR3s include the opening cysteine and the closing phenylalanine or tryptophan. A D gene is named only where the DNA matches it firmly. Only some rows state a clone size, as once, few, many or a class for expanded clones.

clone_size | j_call | v_call | d_call | cdr3_nt | cdr3_aa
few | TRBJ1-1 | TRBV4-1 | - | TGCGCCAGCAGCCAAGTAGGACTAGAAACTGAAGCTTTCTTT | CASSQVGLETEAFF
- | TRBJ1-1 | TRBV5-1 | TRBD1 | TGCGCCAGCAGCCTAATGGGACAGGGTGGGAACACTGAAGCTTTCTTT | CASSLMGQGGNTEAFF
few | TRBJ2-2 | TRBV5-1 | TRBD2 | TGCGCCAGCAGCCCCTTAGCGGGAGGGAACACCGGGGAGCTGTTTTTT | CASSPLAGGNTGELFF
- | TRBJ2-7 | TRBV19 | - | TGTGCCAGTAGTCCCCGGACAGCCCTCTACGAGCAGTACTTC | CASSPRTALYEQYF
- | TRBJ2-1 | TRBV18 | TRBD2 | TGTGCCAGCTCACCAGAGTCTAGCGGGCGTGAGCAGTTCTTC | CASSPESSGREQFF
- | TRBJ1-5 | TRBV19 | TRBD1 | TGTGCCAGTAGTATAGAGGGACAGGGGGCCATTCAGCCCCAGCATTTT | CASSIEGQGAIQPQHF
- | TRBJ2-1 | TRBV6-1 | TRBD1 | TGTGCCAGCAGTGGGCCGGGACAGATCTACAATGAGCAGTTCTTC | CASSGPGQIYNEQFF
- | TRBJ2-7 | TRBV1 | - | TGCACCAGCAGCCATGGGACAGGGCCAGACGAGCAGTACTTC | CTSSHGTGPDEQYF
- | TRBJ2-1 | TRBV6-6 | - | TGTGCCAGCAGTACCCCCAGGGGACATGAGCAGTTCTTC | CASSTPRGHEQFF
few | TRBJ2-5 | TRBV19 | TRBD1 | TGTGCCAGTAGAAGCTCCGGGACAGGGGCCCAAGAGACCCAGTACTTC | CASRSSGTGAQETQYF
- | TRBJ2-2 | TRBV23-1 | - | TGCGCCAGCCCCCAGGGGATAAACGCGAACACCGGGGAGCTGTTTTTT | CASPQGINANTGELFF
- | TRBJ2-3 | TRBV7-9 | TRBD2 | TGTGCCAGCAGCTTAGTAGCGGGAGCAGATACGCAGTATTTT | CASSLVAGADTQYF
- | TRBJ2-7 | TRBV11-3 | - | TGTGCCAGCAGCTTAACAGCTCAAAGCTCCTACGAGCAGTACTTC | CASSLTAQSSYEQYF
- | TRBJ2-1 | TRBV6-5 | TRBD1 | TGTGCCAGCAGTTCCCCAGGGGGCGGTGAGCAGTTCTTC | CASSSPGGGEQFF
- | TRBJ2-1 | TRBV19 | TRBD2 | TGTGCCAGTAGTGCGCGACCACAAACTAGCGGGAGCTACAATGAGCAGTTCTTC | CASSARPQTSGSYNEQFF